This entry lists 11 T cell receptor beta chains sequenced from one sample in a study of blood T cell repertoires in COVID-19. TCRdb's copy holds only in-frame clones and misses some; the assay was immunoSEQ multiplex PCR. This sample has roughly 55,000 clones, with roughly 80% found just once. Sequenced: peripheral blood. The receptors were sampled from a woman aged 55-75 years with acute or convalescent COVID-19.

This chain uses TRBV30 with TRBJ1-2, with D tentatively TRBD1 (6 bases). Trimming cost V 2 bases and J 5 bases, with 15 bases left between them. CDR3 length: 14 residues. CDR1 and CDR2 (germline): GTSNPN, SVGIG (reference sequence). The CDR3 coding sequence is TGTGCCTGGAGTTTCGAGGGGGGGACGTATGGCTACACCTTC. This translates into CAWSFEGGTYGYTF.

The CDR3: CASSLLPGTFRGYTF. The CDR3 bases are TGTGCCAGCAGCTTACTCCCAGGGACATTCCGGGGCTACACCTTC. V and J are TRBV11-2 and TRBJ1-2; possibly TRBD1 for D (6 bases). CDR3 length: 15 residues. Germline V CDR1 and CDR2: SGHAT, FQNNGV. V gave up 2 bases and J gave up 8 bases, with 18 bases separating them. Complete variable domain (other parts from reference TRBV11-2 and TRBJ1-2): EAGVAQSPRYKIIEKRQSVAFWCNPISGHATLYWYQQILGQGPKLLIQFQNNGVVDDSQLPKDRFSAERLKGVDSTLKIQPAKLEDSAVYLCASSLLPGTFRGYTFGSGTRLTVV.

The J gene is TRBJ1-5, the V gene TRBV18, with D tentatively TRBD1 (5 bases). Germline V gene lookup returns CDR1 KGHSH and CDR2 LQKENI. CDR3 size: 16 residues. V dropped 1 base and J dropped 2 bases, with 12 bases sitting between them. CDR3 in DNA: TGTGCCAGCTCACCACAGGGGTCGGGCGGCAATCAGCCCCAGCATTTT. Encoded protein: CASSPQGSGGNQPQHF.

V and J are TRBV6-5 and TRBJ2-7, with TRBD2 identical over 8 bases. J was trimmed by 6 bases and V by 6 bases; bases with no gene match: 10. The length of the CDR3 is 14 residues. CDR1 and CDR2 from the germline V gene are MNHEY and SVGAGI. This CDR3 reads CASSNAGTSIEQYF. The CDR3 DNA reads TGTGCCAGCAGCAATGCCGGGACTAGTATCGAGCAGTACTTC.

The CDR3 region is CASSSTGGTGELFF. The DNA of the CDR3 is TGTGCCAGCAGCTCCACAGGGGGCACCGGGGAGCTGTTTTTT. The rearrangement links TRBV11-3 to TRBJ2-2; 8 bases align to TRBD1. The CDR3 runs to 14 residues. The ends lost 4 bases at V and 4 bases at J; junction bases unmatched: 2. Germline CDR1 and CDR2: SGHNT and YENEEA.

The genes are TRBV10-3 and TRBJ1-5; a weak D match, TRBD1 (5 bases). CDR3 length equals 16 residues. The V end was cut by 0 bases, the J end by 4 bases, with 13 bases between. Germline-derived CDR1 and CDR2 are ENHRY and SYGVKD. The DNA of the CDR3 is TGTGCCATCAGTGAGTCGATGGGCAGGGCGAATCAGCCCCAGCATTTT. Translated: CAISESMGRANQPQHF.

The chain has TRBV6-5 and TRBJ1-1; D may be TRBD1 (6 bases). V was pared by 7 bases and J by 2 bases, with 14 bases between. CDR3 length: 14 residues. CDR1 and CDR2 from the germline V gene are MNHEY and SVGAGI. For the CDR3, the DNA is TGTGCCAGCACCGGACAGCCACCAAACACTGAAGCTTTCTTT. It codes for CASTGQPPNTEAFF.

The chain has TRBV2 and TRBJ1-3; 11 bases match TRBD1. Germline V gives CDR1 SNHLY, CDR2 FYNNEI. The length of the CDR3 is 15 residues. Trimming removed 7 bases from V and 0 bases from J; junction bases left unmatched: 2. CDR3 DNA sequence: TGTGCCAGCACTGGGACAGGGGGCTCTGGAAACACCATATATTTT. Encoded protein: CASTGTGGSGNTIYF.

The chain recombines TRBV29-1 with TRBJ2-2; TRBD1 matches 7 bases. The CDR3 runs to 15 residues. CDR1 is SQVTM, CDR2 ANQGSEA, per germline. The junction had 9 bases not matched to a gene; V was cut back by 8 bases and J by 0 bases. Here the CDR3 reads CSPCLGTANTGELFF. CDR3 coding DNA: TGCAGCCCATGCCTTGGGACAGCGAACACCGGGGAGCTGTTTTTT.

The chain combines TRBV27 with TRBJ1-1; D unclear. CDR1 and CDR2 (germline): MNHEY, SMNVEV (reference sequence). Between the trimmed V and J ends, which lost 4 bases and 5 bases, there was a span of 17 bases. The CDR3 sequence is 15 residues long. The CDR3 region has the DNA TGTGCCAGCAGTTCCCGGGAGACGAAATGGACTGAAGCTTTCTTT. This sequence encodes CASSSRETKWTEAFF.

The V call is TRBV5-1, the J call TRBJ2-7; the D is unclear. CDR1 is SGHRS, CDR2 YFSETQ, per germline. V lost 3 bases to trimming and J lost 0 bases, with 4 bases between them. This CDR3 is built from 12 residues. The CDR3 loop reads CASSYSSYEQYF. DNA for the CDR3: TGCGCCAGCAGCTACAGCTCCTACGAGCAGTACTTC.